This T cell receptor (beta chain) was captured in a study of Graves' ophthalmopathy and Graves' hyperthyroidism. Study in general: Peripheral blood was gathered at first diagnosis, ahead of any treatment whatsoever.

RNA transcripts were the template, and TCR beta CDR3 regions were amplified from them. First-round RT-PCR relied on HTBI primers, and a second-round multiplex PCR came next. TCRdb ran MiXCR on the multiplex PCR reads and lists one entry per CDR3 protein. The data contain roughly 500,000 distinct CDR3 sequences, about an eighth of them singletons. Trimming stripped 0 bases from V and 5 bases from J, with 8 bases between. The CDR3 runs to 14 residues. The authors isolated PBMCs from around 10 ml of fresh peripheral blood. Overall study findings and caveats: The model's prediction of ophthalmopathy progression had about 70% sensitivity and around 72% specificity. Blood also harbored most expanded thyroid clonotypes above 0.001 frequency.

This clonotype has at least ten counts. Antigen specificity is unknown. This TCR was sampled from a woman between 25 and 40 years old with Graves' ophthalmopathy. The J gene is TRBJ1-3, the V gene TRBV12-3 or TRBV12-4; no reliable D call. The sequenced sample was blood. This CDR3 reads CASSLAGGRNTIYF. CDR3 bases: TGTGCCAGCAGTTTAGCGGGCGGGAGAAACACCATATATTTT.